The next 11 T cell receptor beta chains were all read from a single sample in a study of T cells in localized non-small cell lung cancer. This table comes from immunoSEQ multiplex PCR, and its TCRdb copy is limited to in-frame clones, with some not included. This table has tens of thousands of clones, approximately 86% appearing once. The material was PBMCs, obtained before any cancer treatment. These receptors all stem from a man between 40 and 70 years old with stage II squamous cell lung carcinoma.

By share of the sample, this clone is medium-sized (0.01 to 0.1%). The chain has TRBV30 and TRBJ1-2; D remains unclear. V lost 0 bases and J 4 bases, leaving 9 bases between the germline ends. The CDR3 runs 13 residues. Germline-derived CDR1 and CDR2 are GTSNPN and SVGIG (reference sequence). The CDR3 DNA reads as TGTGCCTGGAGTGTAGTCCTTAGCTATGGCTACACCTTC. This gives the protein CAWSVVLSYGYTF.

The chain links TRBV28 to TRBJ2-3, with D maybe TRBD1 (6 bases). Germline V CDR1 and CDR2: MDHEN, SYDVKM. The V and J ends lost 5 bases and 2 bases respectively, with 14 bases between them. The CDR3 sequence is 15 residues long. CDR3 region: CASSIPGHNTDTQYF. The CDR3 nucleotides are TGTGCCAGCAGTATCCCGGGACACAACACAGATACGCAGTATTTT.

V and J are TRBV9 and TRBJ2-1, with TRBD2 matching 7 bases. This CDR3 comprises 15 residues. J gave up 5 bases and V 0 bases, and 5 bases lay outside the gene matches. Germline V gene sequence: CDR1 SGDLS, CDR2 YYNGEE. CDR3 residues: CASSVAAGMNNEQFF. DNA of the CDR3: TGTGCCAGCAGCGTAGCAGCGGGAATGAACAATGAGCAGTTCTTC. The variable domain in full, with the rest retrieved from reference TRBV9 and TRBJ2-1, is DSGVTQTPKHLITATGQRVTLRCSPRSGDLSVYWYQQSLDQGLQFLIQYYNGEERAKGNILERFSAQQFPDLHSELNLSSLELGDSALYFCASSVAAGMNNEQFFGPGTRLTVL.

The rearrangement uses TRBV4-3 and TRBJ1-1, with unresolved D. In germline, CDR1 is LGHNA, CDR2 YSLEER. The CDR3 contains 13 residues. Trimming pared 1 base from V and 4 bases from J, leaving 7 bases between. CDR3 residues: CASSQARVTEAFF. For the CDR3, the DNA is TGCGCCAGCAGCCAAGCGCGGGTCACTGAAGCTTTCTTT.

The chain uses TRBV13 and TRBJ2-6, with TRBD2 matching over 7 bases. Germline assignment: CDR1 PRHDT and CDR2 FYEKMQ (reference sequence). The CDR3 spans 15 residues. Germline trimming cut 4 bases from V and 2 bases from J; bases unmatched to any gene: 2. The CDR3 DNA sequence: TGTGCCAGCAGCTCGGGGGGAGCTGGGGCCAACGTCCTGACTTTC. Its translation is CASSSGGAGANVLTF. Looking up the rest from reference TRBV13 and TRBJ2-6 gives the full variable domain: AAGVIQSPRHLIKEKRETATLKCYPIPRHDTVYWYQQGPGQDPQFLISFYEKMQSDKGSIPDRFSAQQFSDYHSELNMSSLELGDSALYFCASSSGGAGANVLTFGAGSRLTVL.

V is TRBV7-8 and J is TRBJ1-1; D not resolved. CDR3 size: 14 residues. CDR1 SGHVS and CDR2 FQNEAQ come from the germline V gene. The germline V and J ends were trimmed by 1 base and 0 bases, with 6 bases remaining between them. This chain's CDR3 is CASSLVSVNTEAFF. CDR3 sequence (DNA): TGTGCCAGCAGCTTAGTATCGGTGAACACTGAAGCTTTCTTT.

DNA of the CDR3: TGTGCCAGTTCTCCAGGACAGCGAGAGACCCAGTACTTC. Its translation: CASSPGQRETQYF. The chain uses TRBV7-2 and TRBJ2-5, with D possibly matching TRBD1 (6 bases). The CDR3 is 13 residues long. Germline values: CDR1 SGHTA, CDR2 FQGNSA. The V gene lost 9 bases and the J gene lost 4 bases, with 15 bases spanning the gap. The variable domain in full, with the rest retrieved from reference TRBV7-2 and TRBJ2-5, is GAGVSQSPSNKVTEKGKDVELRCDPISGHTALYWYRQSLGQGLEFLIYFQGNSAPDKSGLPSDRFSAERTGGSVSTLTIQRTQQEDSAVYLCASSPGQRETQYFGPGTRLLVL.

In DNA form, the CDR3 reads TGTGCCAGCTCACCGGCAGGGAGCCTATACTCTGGCACAGATACGCAGTATTTT. Amino acid sequence: CASSPAGSLYSGTDTQYF. The rearrangement uses TRBV18 and TRBJ2-3; D tentatively fits TRBD1 or TRBD2 (5 bases each). V lost 3 bases to trimming and J lost 1 base, with 20 bases between them. Germline assignment: CDR1 KGHSH and CDR2 LQKENI. The CDR3 is made up of 18 amino acids.

Written as DNA, the CDR3 is TGTGCCAGCACGGCCCCTAGCTCCTACGAGCAGTACTTC. As protein: CASTAPSSYEQYF. The gene calls are TRBV6-5 and TRBJ2-7; no clear D gene. The germline V and J ends were trimmed by 7 bases and 0 bases, with 10 bases remaining between them. This CDR3 is built from 13 residues. Germline assignment: CDR1 MNHEY and CDR2 SVGAGI.

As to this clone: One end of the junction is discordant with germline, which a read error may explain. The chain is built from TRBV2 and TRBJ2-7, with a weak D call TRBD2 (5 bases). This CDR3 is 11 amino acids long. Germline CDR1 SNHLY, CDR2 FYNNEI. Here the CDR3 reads CASSEWEFPTF. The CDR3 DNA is TGTGCCAGCAGTGAATGGGAGTTCCCCACCTTC.

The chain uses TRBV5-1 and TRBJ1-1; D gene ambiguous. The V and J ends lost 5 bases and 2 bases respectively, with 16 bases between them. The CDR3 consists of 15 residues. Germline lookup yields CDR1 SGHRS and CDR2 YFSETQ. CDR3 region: CASSSRPGENTEAFF. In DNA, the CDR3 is TGCGCCAGCAGTTCCCGGCCCGGTGAAAACACTGAAGCTTTCTTT.